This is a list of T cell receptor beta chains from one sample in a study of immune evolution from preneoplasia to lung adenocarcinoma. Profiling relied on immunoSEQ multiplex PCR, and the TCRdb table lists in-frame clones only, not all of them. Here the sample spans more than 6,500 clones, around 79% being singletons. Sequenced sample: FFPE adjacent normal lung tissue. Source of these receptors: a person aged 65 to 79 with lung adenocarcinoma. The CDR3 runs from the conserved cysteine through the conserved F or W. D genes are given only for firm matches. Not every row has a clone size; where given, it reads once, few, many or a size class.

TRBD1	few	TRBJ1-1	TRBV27	CASSWGQGLEAFF	TGTGCCAGCAGTTGGGGACAGGGCCTCGAAGCTTTCTTT
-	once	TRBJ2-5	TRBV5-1	CASRGTSGTQYF	TGCGCCAGCAGGGGGACGTCCGGGACCCAGTACTTC
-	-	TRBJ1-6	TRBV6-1	CASSDRQNSPLHF	TGTGCCAGCAGTGACCGACAGAATTCACCCCTCCACTTT
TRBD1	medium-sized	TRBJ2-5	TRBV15	CATNAQGEETQYF	TGTGCCACCAACGCACAGGGGGAAGAGACCCAGTACTTC
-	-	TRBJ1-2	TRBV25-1	CASSEYWGNGYTF	TGTGCCAGCAGTGAATATTGGGGCAACGGCTACACCTTC
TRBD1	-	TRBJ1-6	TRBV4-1	CASSQGGGGNSPLHF	TGCGCCAGCAGCCAGGGGGGAGGGGGCAATTCACCCCTCCACTTT
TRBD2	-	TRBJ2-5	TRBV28	CASSWTSRGGETQYF	TGTGCCAGCAGTTGGACTAGCAGGGGTGGGGAGACCCAGTACTTC
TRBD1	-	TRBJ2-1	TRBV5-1	CASSSVGTGKISYNEQFF	TGCGCCAGCAGCTCGGTAGGGACAGGGAAAATCTCCTACAATGAGCAGTTCTTC
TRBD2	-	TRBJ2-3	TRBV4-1	CASSQEGTRKDTQYF	TGCGCCAGCAGCCAAGAAGGGACTAGAAAAGATACGCAGTATTTT
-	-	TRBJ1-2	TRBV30	CAWSVPAGFNYGYTF	TGTGCCTGGAGTGTACCGGCAGGGTTTAACTATGGCTACACCTTC
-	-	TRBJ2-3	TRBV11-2	CASSPVGHSTDTQYF	TGTGCCAGCAGCCCAGTGGGACATAGCACAGATACGCAGTATTTT
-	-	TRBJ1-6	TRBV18	CASSQRQPRDNSPLHF	TGTGCCAGCTCCCAAAGACAGCCAAGGGATAATTCACCCCTCCACTTT
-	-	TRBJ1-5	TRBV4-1	CASSQVRMEEPQHF	TGCGCCAGCAGCCAAGTGAGGATGGAGGAGCCCCAGCATTTT
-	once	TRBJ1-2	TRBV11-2	CASSPGGRGGQDYGYTF	TGTGCCAGCAGCCCGGGCGGGAGAGGAGGTCAAGACTATGGCTACACCTTC
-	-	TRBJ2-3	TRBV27	CASSLYASRGDTQYF	TGTGCCAGCAGTTTATACGCCTCCCGGGGAGATACGCAGTATTTT
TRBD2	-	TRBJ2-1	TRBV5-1	CASSLGGLAGGSSYNEQFF	TGCGCCAGCAGCTTGGGGGGACTAGCGGGGGGGAGCTCCTACAATGAGCAGTTCTTC
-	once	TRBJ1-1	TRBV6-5	CASSTQGWGNTEAFF	TGTGCCAGCAGTACACAGGGATGGGGTAACACTGAAGCTTTCTTT
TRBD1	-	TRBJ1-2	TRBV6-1	CASGQGYGYTF	TGTGCCAGCGGACAGGGCTATGGCTACACCTTC
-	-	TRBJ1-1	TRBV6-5	CASSYSRTGEAFF	TGTGCCAGCAGTTACTCACGGACGGGTGAAGCTTTCTTT
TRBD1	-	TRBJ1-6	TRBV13	CASSLERTGHSPLHF	TGTGCCAGCAGCTTAGAACGGACAGGGCATTCACCCCTCCACTTT
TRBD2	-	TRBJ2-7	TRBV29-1	CSGGTTYEQYF	TGCAGCGGTGGGACTACCTACGAGCAGTACTTC
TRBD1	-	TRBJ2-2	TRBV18	CASCMGQLNTGELFF	TGTGCCAGCTGCATGGGACAGCTGAACACCGGGGAGCTGTTTTTT
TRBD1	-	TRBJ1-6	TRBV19	CASRTGTGGSPLHF	TGTGCCAGTAGAACCGGGACAGGGGGTTCACCCCTCCACTTT
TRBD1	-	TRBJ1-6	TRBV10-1	CASSGTVNSPLHF	TGCGCCAGCAGCGGGACAGTCAATTCACCCCTCCACTTT
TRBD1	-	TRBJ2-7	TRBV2	CASRSDRARDEQYF	TGTGCCAGCAGGTCCGACAGGGCGAGGGACGAGCAGTACTTC
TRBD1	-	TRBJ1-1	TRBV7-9	CASSLAQGGTTEAFF	TGTGCCAGCAGCTTAGCGCAGGGGGGAACCACTGAAGCTTTCTTT
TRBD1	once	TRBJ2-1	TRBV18	CASSLTDRGRLNEQFF	TGTGCCAGCTCACTTACGGACAGGGGGCGGCTTAATGAGCAGTTCTTC
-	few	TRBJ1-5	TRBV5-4	CASSSGIKQPQHF	TGTGCCAGCAGCAGCGGAATAAAACAGCCCCAGCATTTT
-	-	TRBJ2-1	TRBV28	CASRKGWAPEGHEQFF	TGTGCCAGCAGGAAAGGTTGGGCCCCGGAAGGCCATGAGCAGTTCTTC
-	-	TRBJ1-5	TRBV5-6	CASSLRDQPQHF	TGTGCCAGCAGCTTGCGGGATCAGCCCCAGCATTTT
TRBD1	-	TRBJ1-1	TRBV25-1	CASSARQGASTEAFF	TGTGCCAGCAGTGCAAGACAGGGGGCGAGCACTGAAGCTTTCTTT
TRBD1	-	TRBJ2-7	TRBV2	CASRLDRGFSYEQYF	TGTGCCAGCAGACTCGACAGGGGCTTCTCCTACGAGCAGTACTTC
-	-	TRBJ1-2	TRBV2	CASREPTANRDGYTF	TGTGCCAGCAGGGAGCCGACAGCGAACCGGGATGGCTACACCTTC
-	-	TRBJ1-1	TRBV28	CASTYSDIGNTEAFF	TGTGCCAGCACTTACTCGGACATTGGGAACACTGAAGCTTTCTTT
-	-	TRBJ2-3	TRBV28	CASSFMGSLTDTQYF	TGTGCCAGCAGTTTTATGGGAAGTCTGACAGATACGCAGTATTTT
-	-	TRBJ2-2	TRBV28	CASKEANTGELFF	TGTGCCAGCAAGGAAGCAAACACCGGGGAGCTGTTTTTT
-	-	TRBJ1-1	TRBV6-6	CASNTGNTEAFF	TGTGCCAGCAATACGGGGAACACTGAAGCTTTCTTT
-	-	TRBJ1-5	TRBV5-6	CASSLWGVRNQPQHF	TGTGCCAGCAGCTTGTGGGGGGTTAGGAATCAGCCCCAGCATTTT